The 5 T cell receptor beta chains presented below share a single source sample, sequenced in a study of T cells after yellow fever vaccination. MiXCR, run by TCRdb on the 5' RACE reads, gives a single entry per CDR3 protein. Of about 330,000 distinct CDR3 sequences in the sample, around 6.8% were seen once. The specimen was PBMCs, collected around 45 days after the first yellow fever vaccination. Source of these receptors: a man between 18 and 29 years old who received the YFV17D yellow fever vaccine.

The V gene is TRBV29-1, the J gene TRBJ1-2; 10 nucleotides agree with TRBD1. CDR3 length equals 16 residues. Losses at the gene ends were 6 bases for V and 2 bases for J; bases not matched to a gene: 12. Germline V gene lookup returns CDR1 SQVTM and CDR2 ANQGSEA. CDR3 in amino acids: CSVPRQGAFPNYGYTF. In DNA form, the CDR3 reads TGCAGCGTACCCAGACAGGGGGCATTCCCCAACTATGGCTACACCTTC.

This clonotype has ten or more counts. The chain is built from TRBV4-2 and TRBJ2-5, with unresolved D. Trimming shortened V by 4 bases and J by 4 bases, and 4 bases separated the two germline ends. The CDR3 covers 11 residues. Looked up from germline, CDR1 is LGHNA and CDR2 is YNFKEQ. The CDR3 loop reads CASSRRETQYF. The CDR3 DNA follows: TGTGCCAGCAGCCGCCGAGAGACCCAGTACTTC.

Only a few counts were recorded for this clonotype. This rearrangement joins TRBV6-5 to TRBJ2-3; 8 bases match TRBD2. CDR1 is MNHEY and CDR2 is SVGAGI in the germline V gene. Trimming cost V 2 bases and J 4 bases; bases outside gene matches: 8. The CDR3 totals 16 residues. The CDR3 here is CASSYLAGGNSDTQYF. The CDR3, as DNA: TGTGCCAGCAGTTACCTGGCGGGGGGCAATTCAGATACGCAGTATTTT.

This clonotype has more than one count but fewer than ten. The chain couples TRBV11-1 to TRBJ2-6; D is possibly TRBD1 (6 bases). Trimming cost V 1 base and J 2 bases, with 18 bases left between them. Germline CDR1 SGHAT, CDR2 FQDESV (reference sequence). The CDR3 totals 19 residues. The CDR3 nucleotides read TGTGCCAGCAGCTTAGTGATGACAGGAACTATTACTGGGGCCAACGTCCTGACTTTC. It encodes CASSLVMTGTITGANVLTF.

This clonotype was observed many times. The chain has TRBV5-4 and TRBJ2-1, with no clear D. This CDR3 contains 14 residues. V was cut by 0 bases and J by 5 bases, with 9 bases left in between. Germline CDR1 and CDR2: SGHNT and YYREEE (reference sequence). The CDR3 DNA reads TGTGCCAGCAGCTTGGAGCCAGTCAACAATGAGCAGTTCTTC. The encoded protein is CASSLEPVNNEQFF.